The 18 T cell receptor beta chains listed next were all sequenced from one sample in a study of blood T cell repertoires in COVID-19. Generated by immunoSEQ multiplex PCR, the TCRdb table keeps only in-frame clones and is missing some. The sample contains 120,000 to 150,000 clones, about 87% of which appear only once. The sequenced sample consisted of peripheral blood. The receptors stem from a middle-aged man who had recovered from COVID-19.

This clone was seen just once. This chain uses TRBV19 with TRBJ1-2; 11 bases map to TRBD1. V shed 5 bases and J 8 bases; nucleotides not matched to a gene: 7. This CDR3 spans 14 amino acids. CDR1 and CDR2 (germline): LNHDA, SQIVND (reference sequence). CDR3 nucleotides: TGTGCCAGTAGTCTGGACAGGGGGCTTCAAGGCTACACCTTC. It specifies CASSLDRGLQGYTF.

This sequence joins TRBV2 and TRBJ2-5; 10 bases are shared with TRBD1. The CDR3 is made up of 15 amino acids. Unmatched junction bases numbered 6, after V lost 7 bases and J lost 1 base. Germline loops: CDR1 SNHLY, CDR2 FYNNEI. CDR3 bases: TGTGCCAGCATCGGGGACAGGGGCACCCAAGAGACCCAGTACTTC. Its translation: CASIGDRGTQETQYF.

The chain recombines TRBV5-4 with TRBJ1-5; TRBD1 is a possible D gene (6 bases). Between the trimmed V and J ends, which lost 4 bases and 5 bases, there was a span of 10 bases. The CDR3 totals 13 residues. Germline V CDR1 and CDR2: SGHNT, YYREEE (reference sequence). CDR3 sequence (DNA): TGTGCCAGCAGCGTGAACAGGGATCAGCCCCAGCATTTT. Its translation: CASSVNRDQPQHF.

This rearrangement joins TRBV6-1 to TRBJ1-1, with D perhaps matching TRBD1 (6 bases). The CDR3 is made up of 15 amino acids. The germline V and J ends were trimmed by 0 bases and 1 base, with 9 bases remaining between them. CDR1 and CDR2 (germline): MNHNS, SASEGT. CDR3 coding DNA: TGTGCCAGCAGTGAAGCGCGGACAGAGAACACTGAAGCTTTCTTT. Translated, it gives CASSEARTENTEAFF.

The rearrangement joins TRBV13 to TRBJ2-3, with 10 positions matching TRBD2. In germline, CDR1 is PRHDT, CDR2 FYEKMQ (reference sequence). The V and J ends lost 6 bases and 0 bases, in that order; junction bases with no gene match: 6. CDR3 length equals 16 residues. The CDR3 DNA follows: TGTGCCAGCAGTCCTAGCGGGGGCCTTAGCACAGATACGCAGTATTTT. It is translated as CASSPSGGLSTDTQYF. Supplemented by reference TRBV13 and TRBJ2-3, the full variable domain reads AAGVIQSPRHLIKEKRETATLKCYPIPRHDTVYWYQQGPGQDPQFLISFYEKMQSDKGSIPDRFSAQQFSDYHSELNMSSLELGDSALYFCASSPSGGLSTDTQYFGPGTRLTVL.

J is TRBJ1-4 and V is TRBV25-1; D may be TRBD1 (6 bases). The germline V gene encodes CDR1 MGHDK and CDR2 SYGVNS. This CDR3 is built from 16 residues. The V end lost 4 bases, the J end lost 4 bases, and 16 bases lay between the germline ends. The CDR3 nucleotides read TGTGCCAGCAGTGCCCTCCAACAGGGCCTTAATGAAAAACTGTTTTTT. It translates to CASSALQQGLNEKLFF.

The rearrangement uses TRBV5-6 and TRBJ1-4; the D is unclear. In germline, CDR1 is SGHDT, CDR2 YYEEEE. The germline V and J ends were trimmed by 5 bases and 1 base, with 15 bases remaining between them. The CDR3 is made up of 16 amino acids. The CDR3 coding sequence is TGTGCCAGCAGTTTTAATTCGGGGATAACTAATGAAAAACTGTTTTTT. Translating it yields CASSFNSGITNEKLFF.

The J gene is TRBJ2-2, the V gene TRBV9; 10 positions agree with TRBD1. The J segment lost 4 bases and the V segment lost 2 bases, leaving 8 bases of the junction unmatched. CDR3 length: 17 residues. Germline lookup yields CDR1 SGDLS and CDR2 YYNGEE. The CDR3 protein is CASSVSGTGAITGELFF. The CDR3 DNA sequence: TGTGCCAGCAGCGTTTCCGGGACAGGGGCAATCACCGGGGAGCTGTTTTTT.

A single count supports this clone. CDR3 nucleotide sequence: TGTGCCAGCAGTGGACAGCTGAACACTGAAGCTTTCTTT. Translating it yields CASSGQLNTEAFF. The chain joins TRBV2 to TRBJ1-1; D perhaps matches TRBD1 (5 bases). This CDR3 has 13 amino acids. V gave up 4 bases and J gave up 0 bases, with 6 bases separating them. CDR1 SNHLY and CDR2 FYNNEI come from the germline V gene.

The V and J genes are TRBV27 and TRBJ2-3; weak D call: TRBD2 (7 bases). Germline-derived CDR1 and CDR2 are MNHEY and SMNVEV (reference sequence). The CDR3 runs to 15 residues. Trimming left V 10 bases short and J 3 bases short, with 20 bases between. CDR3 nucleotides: TGTGCCACTTCGCAAGGGGGGGCCCGGACAGATACGCAGTATTTT. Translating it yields CATSQGGARTDTQYF.

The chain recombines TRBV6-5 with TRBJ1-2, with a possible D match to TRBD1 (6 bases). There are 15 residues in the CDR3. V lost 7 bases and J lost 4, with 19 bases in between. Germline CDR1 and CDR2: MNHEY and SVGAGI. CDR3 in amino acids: CASTPGTNKAYGYTF. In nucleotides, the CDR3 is TGTGCCAGCACCCCCGGGACAAACAAAGCCTATGGCTACACCTTC.

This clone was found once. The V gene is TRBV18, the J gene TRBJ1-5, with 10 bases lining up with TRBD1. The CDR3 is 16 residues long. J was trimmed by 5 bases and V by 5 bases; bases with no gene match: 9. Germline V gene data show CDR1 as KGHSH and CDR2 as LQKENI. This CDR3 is CASSTRGQGRDQPQHF. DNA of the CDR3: TGTGCCAGCTCAACCCGGGGACAGGGGAGGGATCAGCCCCAGCATTTT.

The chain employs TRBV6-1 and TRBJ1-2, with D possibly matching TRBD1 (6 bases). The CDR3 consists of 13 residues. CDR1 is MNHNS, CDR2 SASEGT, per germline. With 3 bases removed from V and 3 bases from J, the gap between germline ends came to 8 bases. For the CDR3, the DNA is TGTGCCAGCAGTGAGGGGGCGGACTATGGCTACACCTTC. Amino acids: CASSEGADYGYTF.

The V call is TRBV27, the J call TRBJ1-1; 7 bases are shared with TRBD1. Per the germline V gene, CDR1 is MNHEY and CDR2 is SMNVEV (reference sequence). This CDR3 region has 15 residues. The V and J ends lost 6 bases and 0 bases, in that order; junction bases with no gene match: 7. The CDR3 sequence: CASSLGTALNTEAFF. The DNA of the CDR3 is TGTGCCAGCAGCCTCGGGACAGCCTTGAACACTGAAGCTTTCTTT.

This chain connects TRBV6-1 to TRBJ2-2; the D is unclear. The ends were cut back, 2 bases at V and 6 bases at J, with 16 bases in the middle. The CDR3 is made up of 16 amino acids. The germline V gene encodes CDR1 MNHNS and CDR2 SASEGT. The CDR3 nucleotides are TGTGCCAGCAGTGAATATTGGCAGACAAATGCCGGGGAGCTGTTTTTT. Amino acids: CASSEYWQTNAGELFF.

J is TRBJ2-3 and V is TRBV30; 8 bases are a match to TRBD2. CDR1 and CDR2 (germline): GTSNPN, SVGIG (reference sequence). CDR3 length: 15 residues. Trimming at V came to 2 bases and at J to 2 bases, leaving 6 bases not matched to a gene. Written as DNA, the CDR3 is TGTGCCTGGAGTTTGTTAGCGGGGAACACAGATACGCAGTATTTT. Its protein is CAWSLLAGNTDTQYF.

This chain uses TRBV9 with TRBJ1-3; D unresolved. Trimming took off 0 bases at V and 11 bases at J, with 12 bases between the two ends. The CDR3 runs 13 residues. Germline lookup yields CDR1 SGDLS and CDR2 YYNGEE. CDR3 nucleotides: TGTGCCAGCAGCGTAGAGTCCCATAGCTCCATATATTTT. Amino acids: CASSVESHSSIYF.

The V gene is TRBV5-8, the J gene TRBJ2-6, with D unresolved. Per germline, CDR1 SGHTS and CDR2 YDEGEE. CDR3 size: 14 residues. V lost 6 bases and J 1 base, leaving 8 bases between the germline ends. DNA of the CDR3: TGTGCCAGCATCATGAGGTCTGGGGCCAACGTCCTGACTTTC. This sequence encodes CASIMRSGANVLTF. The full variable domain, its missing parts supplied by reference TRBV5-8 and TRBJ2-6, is EAGVTQSPTHLIKTRGQQATLRCSPISGHTSVYWYQQALGLGLQFLLWYDEGEERNRGNFPPRFSGRQFPNYSSELNVNALELEDSALYLCASIMRSGANVLTFGAGSRLTVL.